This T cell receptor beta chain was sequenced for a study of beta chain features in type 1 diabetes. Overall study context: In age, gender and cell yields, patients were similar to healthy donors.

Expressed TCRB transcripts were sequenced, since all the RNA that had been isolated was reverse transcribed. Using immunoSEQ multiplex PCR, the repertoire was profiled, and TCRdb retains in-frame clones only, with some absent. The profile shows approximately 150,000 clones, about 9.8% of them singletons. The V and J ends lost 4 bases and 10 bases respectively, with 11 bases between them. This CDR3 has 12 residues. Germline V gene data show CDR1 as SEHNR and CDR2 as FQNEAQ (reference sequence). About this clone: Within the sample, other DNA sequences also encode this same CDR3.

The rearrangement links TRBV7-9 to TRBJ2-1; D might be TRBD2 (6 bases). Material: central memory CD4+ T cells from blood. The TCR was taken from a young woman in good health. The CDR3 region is CASSSGEGEQFF. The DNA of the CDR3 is TGTGCCAGCAGCTCGGGGGAAGGGGAGCAGTTCTTC.